This TCR beta chain was retrieved from a study of T-cell memory formation after mild COVID-19 (dated by TCRdb to 2020 to 2023). Broadly, across the study: TCR sequence clusters from the two donors were found to be largely donor specific. In a couple of donors, T-cell clones that expanded and contracted after mild COVID-19 were followed by sequencing TCRalpha and TCRbeta repertoires longitudinally. The cohort was made up of two young adult volunteers, one female and one male, who were previously healthy.

Ficoll-Paque density gradient centrifugation was the method used to isolate PBMCs. Broad study findings and their caveats: Contracting CD4+ clones were found mainly in CM and EM memory subsets, while CD8+ clones were enriched in EMRA. The detection of some responding clones in pre-infection memory suggests that pre-existing cross-reactive memory T cells joined the SARS-CoV-2 response. The study covered only a couple of mild cases, and larger cohorts including severe cases with pre-infection samples were considered necessary. The second-wave clones that peaked on day 37 were not confirmed to be SARS-CoV-2 specific. Clones contracting from day 15 to 85 had balanced CD4/CD8 phenotypes, while a second wave expanding from day 15 to 37 was biased towards CD4+.

Sequencing was carried out with an Illumina NovaSeq 6000. TCRalpha and TCRbeta cDNA libraries were constructed by 5'RACE with constant-segment primers, with sample barcodes and unique molecular identifiers being introduced. Trizol reagent was used to extract RNA from every sample. Libraries were amplified in two PCR steps, with a second sample barcode and Illumina TruSeq adapters added in the second step. Libraries were sequenced on an Illumina NovaSeq with 2 x 150 bp paired-end reads. Concerning the study's data processing: Reads were demultiplexed and collapsed into UMI-guided consensus sequences with migec v1.2.7. Using mixcr v2.1.11, the UMI consensuses were aligned to TRA and TRB V and J templates and assembled into clonotypes. Clonotypes were classified as expanded or contracted when called significant by both edgeR and NoisET, with noise models trained on biological replicates. For edgeR calls, the cutoffs were a false discovery rate-adjusted p below 0.01 and a log2 fold-change threshold of 1. As an exploratory analysis of dynamics, PCA with hierarchical clustering was applied to max-normalized trajectories of the 1000 most abundant clonotypes. The CD4 or CD8 phenotype of responding clones was assigned using the separately sequenced CD4+ and CD8+ repertoires. TCRdb reworked the public reads: Q25 trimming with fastp, MiXCR clone assembly, productive beta chains retained. Each record represents a unique CDR3 protein, reported with the most common genes and DNA among its rows. These V and J calls derive from TCRdb rather than the authors' analysis. This sample comprises approximately 400,000 distinct CDR3 sequences, 20% to 30% of them detected only once. Around 9% of the sample lies in the top ten.

According to the germline V gene, CDR1 reads SGHRS and CDR2 reads YFSETQ. Inclusive of the bounding cysteine and phenylalanine, the CDR3 is 16 residues long. Only the CDR3 region is kept as DNA, spanning 48 bases read in frame from base 1. Trimming takes 7 bases from V and 0 bases from J, and the germline ends sit 18 bases apart. This clonotype was recorded a few times. Its antigen remains unidentified. No quality values exist for individual bases; no much larger clone is one base distant. Source material: PBMCs or a T cell subset sorted from them (not recorded which). The TCR originated in an adult woman who had mild COVID-19 (a few samples of this study predate the infection). The sample titles of this study are shuffled in the database, so cell type and time point are left out; the donor was told from shared clones. The sequence is built from TRBV5-1 and TRBJ2-3, with the D segment possibly TRBD1 or TRBD2, each aligning over 5 bases. The CDR3 loop reads CASAPVIGTSTDTQYF. The bases are TGCGCCAGCGCGCCCGTCATCGGGACGAGCACAGATACGCAGTATTTT.